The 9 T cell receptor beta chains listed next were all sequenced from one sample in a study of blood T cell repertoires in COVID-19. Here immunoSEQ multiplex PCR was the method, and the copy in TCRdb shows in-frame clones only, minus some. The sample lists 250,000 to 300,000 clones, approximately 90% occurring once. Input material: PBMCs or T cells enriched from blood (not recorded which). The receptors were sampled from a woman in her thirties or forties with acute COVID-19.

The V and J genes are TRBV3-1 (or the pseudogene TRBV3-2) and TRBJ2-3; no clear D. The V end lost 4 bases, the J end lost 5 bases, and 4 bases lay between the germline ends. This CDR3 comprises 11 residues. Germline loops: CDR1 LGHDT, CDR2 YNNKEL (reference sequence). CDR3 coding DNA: TGTGCCAGCAGCCGACTAGATACGCAGTATTTT. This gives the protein CASSRLDTQYF.

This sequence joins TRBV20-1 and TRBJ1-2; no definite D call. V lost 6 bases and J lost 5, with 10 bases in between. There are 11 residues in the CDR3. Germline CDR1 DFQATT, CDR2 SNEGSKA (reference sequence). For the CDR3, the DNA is TGCAGTGCCAAAAGGGAGTATGGCTACACCTTC. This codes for CSAKREYGYTF.

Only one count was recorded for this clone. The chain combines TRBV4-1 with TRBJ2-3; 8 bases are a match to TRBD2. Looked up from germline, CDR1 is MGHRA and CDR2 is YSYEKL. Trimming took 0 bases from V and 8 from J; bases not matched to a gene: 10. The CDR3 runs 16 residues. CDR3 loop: CASSQDNSGVFTTQYF. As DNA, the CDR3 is TGCGCCAGCAGCCAAGACAATAGCGGGGTTTTTACTACGCAGTATTTT.

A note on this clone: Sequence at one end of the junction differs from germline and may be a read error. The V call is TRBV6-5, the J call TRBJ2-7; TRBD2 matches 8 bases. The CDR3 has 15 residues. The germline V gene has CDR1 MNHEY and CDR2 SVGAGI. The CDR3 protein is CASRYRSGSGYEQYF. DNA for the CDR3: TGTGCCAGCCGTTATCGGAGCGGGAGTGGGTACGAGCAGTACTTC.

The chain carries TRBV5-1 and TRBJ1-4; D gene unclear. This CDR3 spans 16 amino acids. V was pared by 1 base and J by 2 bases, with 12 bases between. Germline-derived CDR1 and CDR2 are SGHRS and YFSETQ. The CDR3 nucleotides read TGCGCCAGCAGCTTGAACCCATTTGGCACTAATGAAAAACTGTTTTTT. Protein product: CASSLNPFGTNEKLFF.

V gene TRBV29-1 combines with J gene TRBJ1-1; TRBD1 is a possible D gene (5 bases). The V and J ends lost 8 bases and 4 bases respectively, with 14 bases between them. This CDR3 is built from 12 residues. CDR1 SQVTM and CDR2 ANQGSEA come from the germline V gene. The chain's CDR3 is CSLKGVATEAFF. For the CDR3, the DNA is TGCAGCCTAAAAGGGGTGGCCACTGAAGCTTTCTTT.

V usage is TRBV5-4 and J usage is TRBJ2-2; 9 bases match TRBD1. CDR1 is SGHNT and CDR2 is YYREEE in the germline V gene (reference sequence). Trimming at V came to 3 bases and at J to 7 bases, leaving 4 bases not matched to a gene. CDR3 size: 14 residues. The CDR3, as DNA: TGTGCCAGCAGCTCTGGACAGGGGCTCGGGGAGCTGTTTTTT. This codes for CASSSGQGLGELFF.

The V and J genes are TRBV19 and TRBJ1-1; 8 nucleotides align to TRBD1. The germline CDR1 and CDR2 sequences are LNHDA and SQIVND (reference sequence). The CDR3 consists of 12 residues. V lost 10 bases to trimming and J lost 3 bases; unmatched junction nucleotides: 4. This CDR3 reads CATWTGHTEAFF. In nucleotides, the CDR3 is TGTGCCACTTGGACAGGGCACACTGAAGCTTTCTTT.

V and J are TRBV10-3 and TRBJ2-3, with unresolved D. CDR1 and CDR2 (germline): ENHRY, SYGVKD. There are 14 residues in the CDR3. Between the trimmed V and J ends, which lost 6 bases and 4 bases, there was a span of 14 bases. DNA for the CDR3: TGTGCCATCAGCGACCCGATGGGCGCAGATACGCAGTATTTT. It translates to CAISDPMGADTQYF.